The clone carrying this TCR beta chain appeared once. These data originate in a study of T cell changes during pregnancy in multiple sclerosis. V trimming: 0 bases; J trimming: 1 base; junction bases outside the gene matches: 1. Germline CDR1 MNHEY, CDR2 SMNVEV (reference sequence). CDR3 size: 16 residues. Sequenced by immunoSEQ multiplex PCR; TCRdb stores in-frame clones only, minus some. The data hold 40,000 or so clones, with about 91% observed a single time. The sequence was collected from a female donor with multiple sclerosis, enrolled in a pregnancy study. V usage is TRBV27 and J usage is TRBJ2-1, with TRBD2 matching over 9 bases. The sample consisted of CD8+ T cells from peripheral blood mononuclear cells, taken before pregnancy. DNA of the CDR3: TGTGCCAGCAGTTTATCCACTAGCGGGTCCTACAATGAGCAGTTCTTC. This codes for CASSLSTSGSYNEQFF.